This entry lists 6 T cell receptor beta chains sequenced from one sample in a study of CD8 T cells in ankylosing spondylitis. Study results and caveats: For ankylosing spondylitis blood, a TCR beta motif of about eight highly homologous variants appeared characteristic.

TCRdb processed the 5' RACE reads anew with MiXCR; each CDR3 protein has one entry. The sample consists of hundreds of thousands of distinct CDR3 sequences, 10% to 15% of them appearing once. These receptors are not linked to any known antigen. Sequences were obtained from blood, either unsorted or a sorted T cell fraction (not recorded which). These receptors all stem from a male donor with ankylosing spondylitis.

This clonotype has ten or more counts. This chain uses TRBV9 with TRBJ2-1; D gene unclear. V dropped 2 bases and J dropped 4 bases, with 7 bases sitting between them. Germline V gene sequence: CDR1 SGDLS, CDR2 YYNGEE. The CDR3 is 13 residues long. CDR3 sequence: CASSVDGYNEQFF. CDR3 nucleotide sequence: TGTGCCAGCAGCGTCGACGGATACAATGAGCAGTTCTTC.

The genes are TRBV7-2 and TRBJ1-3; TRBD1 might be the D (5 bases). The CDR3 loop spans 14 amino acids. Trimming cost V 5 bases and J 2 bases, with 10 bases left between them. The germline gives CDR1 SGHTA, CDR2 FQGNSA. The CDR3 here is CASSRDSAGNTIYF. The CDR3 DNA reads TGTGCCAGCAGCCGGGACTCCGCTGGAAACACCATATATTTT.

The V and J genes are TRBV5-5 and TRBJ2-7; D is unresolved. The CDR3 is 14 residues long. The ends were cut back, 6 bases at V and 0 bases at J, with 13 bases in the middle. CDR1 SGHKS and CDR2 YYEKEE come from the germline V gene (reference sequence). CDR3 sequence: CASTILGFSYEQYF. The CDR3 nucleotides read TGTGCCAGCACCATCTTGGGGTTCTCCTACGAGCAGTACTTC.

This clonotype was detected only a few times. A much larger clone differs by one base, so this may be a read error. The gene calls are TRBV28 and TRBJ2-2; 11 nucleotides align to TRBD1. The CDR3 covers 14 residues. J lost 6 bases, V lost 4 bases, and 1 base had no gene match. Germline assignment: CDR1 MDHEN and CDR2 SYDVKM. DNA for the CDR3: TGTGCCAGCAGTTGGACAGGGGGCTCCGGGGAGCTGTTTTTT. This gives the protein CASSWTGGSGELFF. Complete variable domain (other parts from reference TRBV28 and TRBJ2-2): DVKVTQSSRYLVKRTGEKVFLECVQDMDHENMFWYRQDPGLGLRLIYFSYDVKMKEKGDIPEGYSVSREKKERFSLILESASTNQTSMYLCASSWTGGSGELFFGEGSRLTVL.

This clonotype was detected ten times or more. The chain recombines TRBV7-2 with TRBJ2-1, with 8 positions matching TRBD1. From germline, CDR1 is SGHTA and CDR2 FQGNSA. The CDR3 spans 13 residues. Trimming cost V 5 bases and J 7 bases; bases outside gene matches: 4. CDR3 residues: CASSTRTGNEQFF. Here the CDR3 DNA reads TGTGCCAGCAGCACCAGGACAGGGAATGAGCAGTTCTTC. Supplemented by reference TRBV7-2 and TRBJ2-1, the full variable domain reads GAGVSQSPSNKVTEKGKDVELRCDPISGHTALYWYRQSLGQGLEFLIYFQGNSAPDKSGLPSDRFSAERTGGSVSTLTIQRTQQEDSAVYLCASSTRTGNEQFFGPGTRLTVL.

The CDR3 here is CASSLRSGNEQFF. The CDR3 nucleotides read TGTGCCAGCAGCTTAAGGAGTGGGAATGAGCAGTTCTTC. The chain employs TRBV11-2 and TRBJ2-1; D not certain. Germline CDR1 SGHAT, CDR2 FQNNGV. V lost 2 bases, J lost 7 bases, and 9 bases lay in between. The CDR3 is 13 amino acids. Full variable domain (outside the CDR3, taken from reference TRBV11-2 and TRBJ2-1): EAGVAQSPRYKIIEKRQSVAFWCNPISGHATLYWYQQILGQGPKLLIQFQNNGVVDDSQLPKDRFSAERLKGVDSTLKIQPAKLEDSAVYLCASSLRSGNEQFFGPGTRLTVL.